This is a list of T cell receptor beta chains from one sample in a study of cytomegalovirus exposure and HLA in healthy donors. Profiled with immunoSEQ multiplex PCR; TCRdb holds only in-frame clones, not every one. The repertoire holds roughly 120,000 clones, with 70% to 85% as singletons. What was sequenced was PBMCs. These receptors were collected from a woman aged 18 to 35 in good health and CMV-seronegative. CDR3s include the opening cysteine and the closing phenylalanine or tryptophan. The order of the fields is clone size, D gene, J gene, V gene, CDR3 protein, CDR3 DNA. A D gene is named only where the DNA matches it firmly. Where a row states a size, it is once, few, many or the class of an expanded clone; other rows omit it.

.,.,TRBJ1-4,TRBV18,CASSFLRTDNEKLFF,TGTGCCAGCTCCTTCCTTAGGACAGACAATGAAAAACTGTTTTTT
.,.,TRBJ1-2,TRBV6-5,CASSYSRGYGYTF,TGTGCCAGCAGTTACTCGAGAGGTTATGGCTACACCTTC
.,.,TRBJ2-1,TRBV9,CASSPSYNEQFF,TGTGCCAGCAGTCCGAGCTACAATGAGCAGTTCTTC
.,TRBD2,TRBJ2-7,TRBV4-1,CASSKGLAGAGEQYF,TGCGCCAGCAGCAAAGGACTAGCGGGAGCGGGGGAGCAGTACTTC
.,.,TRBJ2-3,TRBV5-4,CASSYSISGDTQYF,TGTGCCAGCAGCTATAGCATCTCGGGAGATACGCAGTATTTT
.,.,TRBJ2-6,TRBV7-9,CASSLGGGSGANVLTF,TGTGCCAGCAGCTTAGGAGGAGGGTCTGGGGCCAACGTCCTGACTTTC
.,.,TRBJ2-3,TRBV25-1,CASMERSTDTQYF,TGTGCCAGCATGGAGAGGAGCACAGATACGCAGTATTTT
.,.,TRBJ2-1,TRBV6-6,CASQTGIEQFF,TGTGCCAGCCAAACAGGGATTGAGCAGTTCTTC
.,TRBD1,TRBJ1-1,TRBV11-2,CASSLVTGPYTEAFF,TGTGCCAGCAGCTTAGTGACAGGGCCCTACACTGAAGCTTTCTTT
.,.,TRBJ2-3,TRBV28,CASSREPSTDTQYF,TGTGCCAGCAGTAGAGAACCTAGCACAGATACGCAGTATTTT
.,.,TRBJ1-1,TRBV5-1,CASSLGGGNMNTEAFF,TGCGCCAGCAGCTTGGGCGGAGGTAATATGAACACTGAAGCTTTCTTT
.,TRBD2,TRBJ2-5,TRBV7-9,CASSLVSGGQETQYF,TGTGCCAGCAGCTTAGTTAGCGGGGGTCAAGAGACCCAGTACTTC
.,TRBD2,TRBJ2-1,TRBV15,CATSRGTTSGNNEQFF,TGTGCCACCAGCAGAGGGACGACTAGCGGAAACAATGAGCAGTTCTTC
.,.,TRBJ1-1,TRBV4-3,CASSQETNREAFF,TGCGCCAGCAGCCAAGAAACTAACCGGGAAGCTTTCTTT
.,TRBD1,TRBJ1-2,TRBV28,CASSIDRGSYGYTF,TGTGCCAGCAGTATAGACAGGGGTAGCTATGGCTACACCTTC
.,.,TRBJ1-1,TRBV29-1,CSVGSHLLMNTEAFF,TGCAGCGTTGGGTCCCACCTACTAATGAACACTGAAGCTTTCTTT
.,.,TRBJ2-2,TRBV15,CATSRARGYTSNTGELFF,TGTGCCACCAGCAGAGCTAGGGGTTACACGTCGAACACCGGGGAGCTGTTTTTT
few,.,TRBJ1-1,TRBV27,CASSLSGLGAAFF,TGTGCCAGCAGTTTATCGGGATTGGGAGCGGCTTTCTTT
.,.,TRBJ2-7,TRBV5-1,CASSFGLRDSSSYEQYF,TGCGCCAGCAGCTTCGGGCTCCGGGACTCCAGCTCCTACGAGCAGTACTTC
.,.,TRBJ1-1,TRBV29-1,CSVSVHTEAFF,TGCAGCGTTTCAGTTCACACTGAAGCTTTCTTT
.,.,TRBJ1-2,TRBV11-2,CASSSQKTVHYGYTF,TGTGCCAGCAGCTCCCAAAAGACAGTTCACTATGGCTACACCTTC
.,.,TRBJ1-3,TRBV9,CASSVALGGTGNTIYF,TGTGCCAGCAGCGTAGCTTTGGGGGGTACTGGAAACACCATATATTTT
.,.,TRBJ1-1,TRBV21-1,CASSDRSTAEAFF,TGTGCCAGCAGCGACAGGTCGACCGCAGAAGCTTTCTTT
.,TRBD2,TRBJ2-3,TRBV2,CAPGREGTQYF,TGTGCCCCTGGGCGGGAGGGTACGCAGTATTTT
few,.,TRBJ1-4,TRBV29-1,CSVSRGGPEFNEKLFF,TGCAGCGTCTCTAGGGGGGGGCCCGAGTTTAATGAAAAACTGTTTTTT
.,TRBD2,TRBJ2-7,TRBV28,CAICSPSGGNYEQYF,TGTGCCATCTGTTCCCCTAGCGGGGGAAACTACGAGCAGTACTTC
.,TRBD2,TRBJ2-5,TRBV2,CASSGLAGVGGQETQYF,TGTGCCAGCAGTGGTCTAGCGGGAGTCGGGGGGCAAGAGACCCAGTACTTC
.,TRBD2,TRBJ2-5,TRBV7-9,CASSSGGGGQSAETQYF,TGTGCCAGCAGCTCCGGGGGGGGCGGGCAATCCGCCGAGACCCAGTACTTC
.,TRBD1,TRBJ1-6,TRBV4-3,CASSQVPGGTSPLHF,TGCGCCAGCAGCCAAGTCCCAGGGGGCACTTCACCCCTCCACTTT
.,TRBD1,TRBJ2-6,TRBV27,CASSQDRKGSGANVLTF,TGTGCCAGCAGTCAGGACAGGAAGGGCTCTGGGGCCAACGTCCTGACTTTC
.,TRBD1,TRBJ1-2,TRBV27,CASSLSTAGGSYGYTF,TGTGCCAGCAGTTTATCGACCGCAGGGGGGAGCTATGGCTACACCTTC
.,TRBD2,TRBJ2-2,TRBV29-1,CSVVTSGSVDTGELFF,TGCAGCGTTGTAACTAGCGGGAGTGTAGACACCGGGGAGCTGTTTTTT
.,TRBD1,TRBJ1-2,TRBV7-6,CASSPGTGFYKGYGYTF,TGTGCCAGCAGCCCCGGGACAGGGTTTTATAAAGGCTATGGCTACACCTTC
.,TRBD1,TRBJ2-7,TRBV5-1,CASSLAGTGSHEQYF,TGCGCCAGCAGCTTGGCCGGGACAGGTTCCCACGAGCAGTACTTC
.,.,TRBJ2-5,TRBV7-7,CASSPKTSSQETQYF,TGTGCTAGCAGCCCTAAAACTAGCTCCCAAGAGACCCAGTACTTC
few,.,TRBJ1-1,TRBV2,CATGGGRTEAFF,TGTGCCACGGGTGGAGGGAGGACTGAAGCTTTCTTT
.,.,TRBJ1-5,TRBV4-1,CASSQVEGDRNQPQHF,TGCGCCAGCAGCCAAGTAGAGGGGGATCGCAATCAGCCCCAGCATTTT
.,TRBD1,TRBJ2-1,TRBV10-3,CAIRADRGNYNEQFF,TGTGCCATCAGAGCGGACAGGGGAAACTACAATGAGCAGTTCTTC
.,.,TRBJ1-4,TRBV11-2,CASSLVRRPNEKLFF,TGTGCCAGCAGCTTAGTTCGGCGGCCTAATGAAAAACTGTTTTTT
few,TRBD2,TRBJ2-3,TRBV28,CASSPHGEGTDTQYF,TGTGCCAGCAGTCCCCACGGGGAGGGGACAGATACGCAGTATTTT
.,.,TRBJ1-1,TRBV6-6,CASSYDTGITEAFF,TGTGCCAGCAGTTACGATACCGGGATCACTGAAGCTTTCTTT
.,.,TRBJ2-7,TRBV13,CASSHRTYPLYEQYF,TGTGCCAGCAGCCACAGGACATATCCTCTCTACGAGCAGTACTTC
.,TRBD2,TRBJ2-5,TRBV7-2,CASSLDGSGRAWETQYF,TGTGCCAGCAGCTTAGACGGTAGCGGGAGGGCCTGGGAGACCCAGTACTTC
.,.,TRBJ1-5,TRBV4-1,CASSLNNLQGQPQHF,TGCGCCAGCAGCCTTAACAACCTGCAGGGTCAGCCCCAGCATTTT
.,TRBD1,TRBJ1-5,TRBV2,CASSELQGNQPQHF,TGTGCCAGCAGTGAATTACAGGGGAATCAGCCCCAGCATTTT
.,TRBD2,TRBJ2-2,TRBV29-1,CSVDPGGNTGELFF,TGCAGCGTTGATCCGGGGGGGAACACCGGGGAGCTGTTTTTT
.,TRBD1,TRBJ2-7,TRBV10-3,CAISEFGTAKGGEQYF,TGTGCCATCAGTGAGTTCGGGACAGCCAAAGGTGGCGAGCAGTACTTC
.,TRBD2,TRBJ2-2,TRBV29-1,CSAGLAGDTGELFF,TGCAGCGCCGGACTAGCGGGCGACACCGGGGAGCTGTTTTTT
.,.,TRBJ1-4,TRBV28,CASIQAGATNEKLFF,TGTGCCAGCATCCAAGCGGGGGCAACTAATGAAAAACTGTTTTTT
few,.,TRBJ1-1,TRBV29-1,CSVEGRYHTEAFF,TGCAGCGTGGAAGGCCGCTACCACACTGAAGCTTTCTTT
.,.,TRBJ2-7,TRBV6-5,CASSYSDRRWDEQYF,TGTGCCAGCAGTTACTCTGACAGGCGGTGGGACGAGCAGTACTTC
.,.,TRBJ1-1,TRBV4-1,CASSQDLQVNTEAFF,TGCGCCAGCAGCCAAGATTTACAAGTGAACACTGAAGCTTTCTTT
.,.,TRBJ2-1,TRBV11-3,CASSLRDHYNEQFF,TGTGCCAGCAGCTTGCGGGACCACTACAATGAGCAGTTCTTC
.,TRBD1,TRBJ1-6,TRBV6-5,CASSYGTDNSPLHF,TGTGCCAGCAGTTACGGGACAGATAATTCACCCCTCCACTTT
.,TRBD2,TRBJ2-5,TRBV9,CASSPGGRATQYF,TGTGCCAGCAGCCCCGGGGGGAGGGCGACCCAGTACTTC
.,.,TRBJ2-6,TRBV29-1,CSVVGEAGANVLTF,TGCAGCGTTGTCGGGGAAGCTGGGGCCAACGTCCTGACTTTC
few,TRBD1,TRBJ1-6,TRBV2,CASTDDRGGSPLHF,TGTGCCAGCACCGATGACAGGGGTGGTTCACCCCTCCACTTT